This TCR beta chain was captured by sequencing in a study of cytomegalovirus exposure and HLA in healthy donors. The overall study: HLA-typed donors were the source of roughly 80 million unique TCRs held in an early data release.

Use of 60 Vbeta and 13 Jbeta primers characterized the PCR. Libraries were prepared by immunoSEQ multiplex PCR; TCRdb keeps only in-frame clonotypes and omits some of them. This sample has 190,000 or so clones, with 80% found just once. Details on this clone: Antigen unknown.

Healthy donors of bone marrow made up the group. Study observations and caveats: CMV antigen specificity was confirmed in vitro for three CMV-associated chains. In most subjects, TCR beta sequences reportedly gave accurate predictions of HLA-A and HLA-B alleles.

The CDR3 totals 15 residues. Trimming took 5 bases from V and 8 from J; bases not matched to a gene: 11. Germline values: CDR1 SEHNR, CDR2 FQNEAQ (reference sequence). The chain employs TRBV7-9 and TRBJ2-1, with 8 bases fitting TRBD1. The clonotype originates from a boy aged 5 to 17 in good health and CMV-seronegative. The sample consisted of PBMCs. CDR3 DNA: TGTGCCAGCAGCCAGCCCCAGGACAGGGCTGATGAGCAGTTCTTC. Translation: CASSQPQDRADEQFF.